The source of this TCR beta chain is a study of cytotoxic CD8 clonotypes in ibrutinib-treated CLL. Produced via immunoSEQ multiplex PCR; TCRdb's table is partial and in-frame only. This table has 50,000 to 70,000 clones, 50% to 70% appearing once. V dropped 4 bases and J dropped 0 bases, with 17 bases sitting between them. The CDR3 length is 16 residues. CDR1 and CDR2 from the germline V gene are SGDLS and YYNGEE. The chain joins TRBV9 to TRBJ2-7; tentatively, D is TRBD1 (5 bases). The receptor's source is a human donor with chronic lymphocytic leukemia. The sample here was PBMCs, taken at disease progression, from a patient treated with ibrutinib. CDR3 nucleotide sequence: TGTGCCAGCAGCCCAAGGGGCCTAGTGGGCTCCTACGAGCAGTACTTC. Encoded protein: CASSPRGLVGSYEQYF.